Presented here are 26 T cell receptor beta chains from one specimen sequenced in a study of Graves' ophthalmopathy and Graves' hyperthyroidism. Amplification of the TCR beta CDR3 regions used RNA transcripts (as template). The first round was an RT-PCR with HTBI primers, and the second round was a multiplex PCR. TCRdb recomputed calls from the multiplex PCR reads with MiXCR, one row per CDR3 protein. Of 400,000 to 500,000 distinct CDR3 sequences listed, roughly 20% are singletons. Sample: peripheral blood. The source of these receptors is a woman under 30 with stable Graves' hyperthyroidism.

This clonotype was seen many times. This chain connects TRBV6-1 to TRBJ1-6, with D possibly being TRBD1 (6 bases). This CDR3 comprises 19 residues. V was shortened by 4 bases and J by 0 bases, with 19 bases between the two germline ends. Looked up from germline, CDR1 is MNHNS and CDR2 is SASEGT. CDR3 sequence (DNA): TGTGCCAGCAGTGTGAGGGTCCGGTGGGGGCTCTCCTATAATTCACCCCTCCACTTT. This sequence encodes CASSVRVRWGLSYNSPLHF.

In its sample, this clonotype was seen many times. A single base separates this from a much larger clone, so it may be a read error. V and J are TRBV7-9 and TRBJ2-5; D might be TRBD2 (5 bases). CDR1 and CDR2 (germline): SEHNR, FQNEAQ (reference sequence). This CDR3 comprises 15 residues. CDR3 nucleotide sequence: TGTGCCAGCAGCTTAGGCGGGCACTACCAAGAGACCCGGTACTTC. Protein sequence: CASSLGGHYQETRYF.

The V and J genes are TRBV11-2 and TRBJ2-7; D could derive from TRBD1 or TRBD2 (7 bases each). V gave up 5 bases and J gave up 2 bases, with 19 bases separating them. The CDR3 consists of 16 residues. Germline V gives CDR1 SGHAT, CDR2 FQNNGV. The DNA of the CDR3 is TGTGCCAGCAGCCTGCTGGGGAGGGGGACAGCCTACGAGCAGTACTTC. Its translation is CASSLLGRGTAYEQYF.

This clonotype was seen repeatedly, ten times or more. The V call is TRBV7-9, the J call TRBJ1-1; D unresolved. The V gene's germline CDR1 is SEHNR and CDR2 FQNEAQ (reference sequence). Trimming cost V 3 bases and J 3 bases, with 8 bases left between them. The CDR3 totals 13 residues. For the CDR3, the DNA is TGTGCCAGCAGCTTGCACGGGGACACTGAAGCTTTCTTT. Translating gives CASSLHGDTEAFF. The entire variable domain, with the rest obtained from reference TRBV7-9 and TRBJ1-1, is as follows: DTGVSQNPRHKITKRGQNVTFRCDPISEHNRLYWYRQTLGQGPEFLTYFQNEAQLEKSRLLSDRFSAERPKGSFSTLEIQRTEQGDSAMYLCASSLHGDTEAFFGQGTRLTVV.

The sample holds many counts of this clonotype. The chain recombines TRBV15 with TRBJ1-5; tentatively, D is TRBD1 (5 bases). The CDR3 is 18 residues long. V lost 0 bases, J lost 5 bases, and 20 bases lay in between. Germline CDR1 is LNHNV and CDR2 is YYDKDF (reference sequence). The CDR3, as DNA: TGTGCCACCAGCAGAGATACCTATGGGGTTGGGACTGATCAGCCCCAGCATTTT. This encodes CATSRDTYGVGTDQPQHF.

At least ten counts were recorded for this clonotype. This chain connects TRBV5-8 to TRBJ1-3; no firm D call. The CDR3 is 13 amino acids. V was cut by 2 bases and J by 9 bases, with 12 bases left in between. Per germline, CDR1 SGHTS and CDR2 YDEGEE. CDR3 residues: CASSFRGSSTIYF. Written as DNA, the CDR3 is TGTGCCAGCAGCTTTCGAGGGTCGAGCACCATATATTTT.

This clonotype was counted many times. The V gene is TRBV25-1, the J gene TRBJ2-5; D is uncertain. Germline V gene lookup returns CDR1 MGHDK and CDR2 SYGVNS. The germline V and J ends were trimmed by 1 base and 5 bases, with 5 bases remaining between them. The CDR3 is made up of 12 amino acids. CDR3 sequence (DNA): TGTGCCAGCAGTGAATTTGTGGAGACCCAGTACTTC. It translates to CASSEFVETQYF.

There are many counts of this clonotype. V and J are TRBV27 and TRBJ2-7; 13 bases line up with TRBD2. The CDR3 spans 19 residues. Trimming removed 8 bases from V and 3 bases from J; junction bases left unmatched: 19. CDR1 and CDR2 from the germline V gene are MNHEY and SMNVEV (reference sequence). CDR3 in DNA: TGTGCCAGCGTGCTGAGGACTAGCGGGAGCTATTTGCCCATCTACGAGCAGTACTTC. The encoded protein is CASVLRTSGSYLPIYEQYF.

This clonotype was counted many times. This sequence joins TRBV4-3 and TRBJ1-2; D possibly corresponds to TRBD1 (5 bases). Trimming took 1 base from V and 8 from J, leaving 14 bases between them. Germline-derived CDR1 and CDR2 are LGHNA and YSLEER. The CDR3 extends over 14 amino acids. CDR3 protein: CASSQVGSGRGYTF. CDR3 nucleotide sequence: TGCGCCAGCAGCCAAGTAGGCTCAGGGCGAGGCTACACCTTC.

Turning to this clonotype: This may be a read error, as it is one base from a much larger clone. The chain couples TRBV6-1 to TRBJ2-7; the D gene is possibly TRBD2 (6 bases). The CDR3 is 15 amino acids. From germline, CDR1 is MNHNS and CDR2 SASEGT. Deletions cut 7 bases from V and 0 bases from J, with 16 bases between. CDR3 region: CASILLAVGSYEQYF. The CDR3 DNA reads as TGTGCCAGCATCCTGTTAGCGGTGGGCTCCTACGAGCAGTACTTC.

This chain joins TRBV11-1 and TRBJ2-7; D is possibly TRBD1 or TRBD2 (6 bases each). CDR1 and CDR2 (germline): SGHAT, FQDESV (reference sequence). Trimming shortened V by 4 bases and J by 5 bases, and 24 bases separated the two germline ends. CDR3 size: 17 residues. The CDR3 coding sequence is TGTGCCAGCAGCTCCCAGGAGGGGACACTCCCCGGGGACGAGCAGTACTTC. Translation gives CASSSQEGTLPGDEQYF.

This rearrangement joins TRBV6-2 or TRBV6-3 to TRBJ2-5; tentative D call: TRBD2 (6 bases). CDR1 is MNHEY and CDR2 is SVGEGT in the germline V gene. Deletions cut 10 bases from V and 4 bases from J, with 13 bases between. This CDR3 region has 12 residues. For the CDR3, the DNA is TGTGCCACGGACTACGCCGGAGAGACCCAGTACTTC. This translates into CATDYAGETQYF.

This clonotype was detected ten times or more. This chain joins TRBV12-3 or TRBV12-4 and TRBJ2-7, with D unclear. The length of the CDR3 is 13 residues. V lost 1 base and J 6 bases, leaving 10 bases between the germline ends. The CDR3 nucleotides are TGTGCCAGCAGTTTAGTCCCCAGCACCGAGCAGTACTTC. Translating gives CASSLVPSTEQYF.

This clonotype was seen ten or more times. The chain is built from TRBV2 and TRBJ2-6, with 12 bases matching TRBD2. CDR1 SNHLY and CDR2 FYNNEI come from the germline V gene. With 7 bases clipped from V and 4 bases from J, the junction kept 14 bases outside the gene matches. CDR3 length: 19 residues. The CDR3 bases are TGTGCCAGCACTCTCTGGACTAGCGGGATTGGCTCGGGGGCCAACGTCCTGACTTTC. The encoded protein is CASTLWTSGIGSGANVLTF.

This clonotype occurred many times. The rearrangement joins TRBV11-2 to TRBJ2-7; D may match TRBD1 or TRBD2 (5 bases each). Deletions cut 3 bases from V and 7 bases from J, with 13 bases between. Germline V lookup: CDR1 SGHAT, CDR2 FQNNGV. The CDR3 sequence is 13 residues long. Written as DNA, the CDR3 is TGTGCCAGCAGCTTCTGGGACGTAGGGGAGCAGTACTTC. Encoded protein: CASSFWDVGEQYF.

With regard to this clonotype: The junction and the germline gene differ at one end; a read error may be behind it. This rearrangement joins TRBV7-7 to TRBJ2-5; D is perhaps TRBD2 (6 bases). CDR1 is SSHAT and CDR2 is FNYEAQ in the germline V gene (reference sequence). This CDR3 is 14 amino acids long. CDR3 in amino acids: CASSLEGGIRAQYF. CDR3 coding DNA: TGTGCTAGCAGCTTAGAGGGCGGGATAAGAGCCCAGTACTTC.

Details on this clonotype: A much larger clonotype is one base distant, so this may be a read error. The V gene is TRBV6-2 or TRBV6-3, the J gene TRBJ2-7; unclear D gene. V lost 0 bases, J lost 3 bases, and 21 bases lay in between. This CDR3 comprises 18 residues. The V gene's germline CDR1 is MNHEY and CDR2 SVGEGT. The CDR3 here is CASSYSSPHESRGYEQYF. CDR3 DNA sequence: TGTGCCAGCAGTTACTCGAGTCCCCACGAGTCTAGAGGCTACGAGCAGTACTTC.

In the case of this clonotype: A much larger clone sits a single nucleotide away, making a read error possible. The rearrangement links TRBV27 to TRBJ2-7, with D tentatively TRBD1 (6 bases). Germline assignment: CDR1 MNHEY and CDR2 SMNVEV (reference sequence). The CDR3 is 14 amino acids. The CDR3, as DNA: TGTGCCATCAGTTTATTTGGGGGCCGTTACGAGCAGTACTTC. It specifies CAISLFGGRYEQYF.

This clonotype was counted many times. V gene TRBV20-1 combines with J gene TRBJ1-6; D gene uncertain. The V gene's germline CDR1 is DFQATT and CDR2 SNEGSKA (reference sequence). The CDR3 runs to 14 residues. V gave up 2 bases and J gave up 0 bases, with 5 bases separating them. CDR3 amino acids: CSARPSSYNSPLHF. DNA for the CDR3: TGCAGTGCTAGACCAAGCTCCTATAATTCACCCCTCCACTTT.

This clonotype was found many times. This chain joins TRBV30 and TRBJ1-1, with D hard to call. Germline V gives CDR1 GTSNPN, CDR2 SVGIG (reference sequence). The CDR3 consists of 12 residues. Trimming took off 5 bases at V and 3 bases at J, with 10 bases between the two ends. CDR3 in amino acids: CAWGRFDTEAFF. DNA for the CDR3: TGTGCCTGGGGACGTTTCGACACTGAAGCTTTCTTT.

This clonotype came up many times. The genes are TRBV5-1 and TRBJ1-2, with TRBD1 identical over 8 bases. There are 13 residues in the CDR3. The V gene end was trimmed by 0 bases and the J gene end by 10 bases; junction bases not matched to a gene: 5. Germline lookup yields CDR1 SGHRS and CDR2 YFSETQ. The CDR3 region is CASSLVRQGIYTF. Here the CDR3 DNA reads TGCGCCAGCAGCTTGGTCCGACAGGGGATCTACACCTTC.

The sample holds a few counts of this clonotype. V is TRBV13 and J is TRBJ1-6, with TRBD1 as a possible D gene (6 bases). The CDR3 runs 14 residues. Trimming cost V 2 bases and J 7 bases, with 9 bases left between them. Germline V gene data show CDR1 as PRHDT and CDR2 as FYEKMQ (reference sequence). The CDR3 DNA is TGTGCCAGCAGCTTAAAACAGGGAAATTCACCCCTCCACTTT. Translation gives CASSLKQGNSPLHF.

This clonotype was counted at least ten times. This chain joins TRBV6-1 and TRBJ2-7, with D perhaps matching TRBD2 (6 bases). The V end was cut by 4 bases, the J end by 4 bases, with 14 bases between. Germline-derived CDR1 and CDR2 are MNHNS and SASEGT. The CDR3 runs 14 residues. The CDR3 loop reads CASSVISGPYEQYF. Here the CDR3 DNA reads TGTGCCAGCAGTGTCATTAGCGGTCCGTACGAGCAGTACTTC.

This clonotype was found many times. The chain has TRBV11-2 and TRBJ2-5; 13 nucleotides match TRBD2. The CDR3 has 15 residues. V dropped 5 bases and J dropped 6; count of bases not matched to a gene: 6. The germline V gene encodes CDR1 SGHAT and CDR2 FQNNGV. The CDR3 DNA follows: TGTGCCAGCAGCCCAGGACTAGCGGGAGTGCAGACCCAGTACTTC. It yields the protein CASSPGLAGVQTQYF. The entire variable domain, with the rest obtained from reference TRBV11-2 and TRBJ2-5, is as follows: EAGVAQSPRYKIIEKRQSVAFWCNPISGHATLYWYQQILGQGPKLLIQFQNNGVVDDSQLPKDRFSAERLKGVDSTLKIQPAKLEDSAVYLCASSPGLAGVQTQYFGPGTRLLVL.

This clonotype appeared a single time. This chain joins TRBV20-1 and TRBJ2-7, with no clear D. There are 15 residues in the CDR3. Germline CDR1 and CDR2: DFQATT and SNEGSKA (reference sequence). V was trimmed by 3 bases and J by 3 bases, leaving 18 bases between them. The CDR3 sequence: CSASNPLQGGYEQYF. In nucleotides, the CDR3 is TGCAGTGCTAGCAACCCACTACAAGGCGGCTACGAGCAGTACTTC.

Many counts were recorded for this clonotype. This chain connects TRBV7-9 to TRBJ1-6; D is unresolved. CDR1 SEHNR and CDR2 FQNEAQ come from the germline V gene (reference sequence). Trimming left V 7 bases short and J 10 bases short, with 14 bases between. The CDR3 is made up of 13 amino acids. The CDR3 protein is CASTGEGRSPLHF. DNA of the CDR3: TGTGCCAGCACCGGAGAGGGAAGGTCACCCCTCCACTTT.